This T cell receptor beta chain came from a study of T-cell memory formation after mild COVID-19. Study details: Largely, the TCR clusters proved donor specific.

This clonotype was counted only a few times. Its antigen is undetermined. TCRdb reanalysed the 5' RACE reads using MiXCR and keeps one entry per CDR3 protein. This table holds some 150,000 distinct CDR3 sequences, about 5.7% found once. Germline CDR1 is KGHSH and CDR2 is LQKENI. The V and J ends lost 4 bases and 0 bases respectively, with 14 bases between them. CDR3 length equals 16 residues. Notes on the study in general: Several responding clones turned up in pre-infection memory, indicating that cross-reactive memory may have taken part.

This chain joins TRBV18 and TRBJ2-3; D call uncertain. The specimen sequenced was PBMCs or a T cell subset sorted from them (not recorded which). This receptor was obtained from an adult woman who had mild COVID-19 (a few samples of this study predate the infection). Cell type and time point are not known. Here the CDR3 reads CASSLRGRTSTDTQYF. CDR3 nucleotides: TGTGCCAGCTCACTCCGAGGCAGGACGAGCACAGATACGCAGTATTTT.